This T cell receptor (beta chain) comes out of a study of cytomegalovirus exposure and HLA in healthy donors. Study summary: The same platform as the approximately 670 first-cohort repertoires was used for the 120 validation repertoires, a later analysis reported.

Study outcomes and limitations: Researchers catalogued 160 or so TCR beta chains as cytomegalovirus-associated. First-cohort TCR clusters were later found to tend to co-occur in the roughly 120 validation repertoires.

The donors were members of the validation cohort comprising approximately 110 subjects, separate from the roughly 700-subject first cohort. The CDR3 extends over 12 amino acids. Germline lookup yields CDR1 SGHVS and CDR2 FQNEAQ. V was pared by 5 bases and J by 5 bases, with 10 bases between. Worth noting for this clone: Its specificity is unknown.

Some clones are missing from TCRdb's copy, which holds only in-frame ones; the method was immunoSEQ multiplex PCR. The repertoire includes about 160,000 clones, 95% to 97% of them detected once, and roughly 0.83% sits in the top ten. Material: PBMCs. The V gene is TRBV7-8, the J gene TRBJ2-7, with D uncertain. The source of this sequence is a woman under 30 in good health and CMV-seronegative. The CDR3 loop reads CASSHNKDEQYF. The CDR3 region has the DNA TGTGCCAGCAGCCACAACAAAGACGAGCAGTACTTC.